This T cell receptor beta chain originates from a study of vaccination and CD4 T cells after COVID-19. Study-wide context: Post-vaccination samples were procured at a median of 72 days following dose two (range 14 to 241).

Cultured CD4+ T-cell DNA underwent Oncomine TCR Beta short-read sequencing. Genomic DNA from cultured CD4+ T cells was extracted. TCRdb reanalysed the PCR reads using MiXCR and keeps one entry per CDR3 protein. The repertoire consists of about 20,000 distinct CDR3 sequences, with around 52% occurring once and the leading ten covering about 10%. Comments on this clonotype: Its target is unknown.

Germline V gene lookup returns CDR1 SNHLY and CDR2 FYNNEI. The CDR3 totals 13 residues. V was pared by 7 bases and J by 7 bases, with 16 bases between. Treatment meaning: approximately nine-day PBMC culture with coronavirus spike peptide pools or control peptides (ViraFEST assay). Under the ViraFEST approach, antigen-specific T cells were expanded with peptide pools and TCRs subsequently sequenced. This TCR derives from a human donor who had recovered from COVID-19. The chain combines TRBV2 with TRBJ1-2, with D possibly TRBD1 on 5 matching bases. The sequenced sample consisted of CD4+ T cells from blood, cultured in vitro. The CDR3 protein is CASIMVRDRGYTF. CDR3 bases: TGTGCCAGCATCATGGTTAGGGACCGTGGCTACACCTTC.